A selection of T cell receptor beta chains follows, all from one sample in a study of vaccination effects on CD4 cells after COVID-19. Sequenced by immunoSEQ multiplex PCR; TCRdb stores in-frame clones only, minus some. The sample includes tens of thousands of clones, 60% to 80% seen only once; the top ten take under 2.5%. No antigen has been identified for these receptors. The sequences come from CD4+ T cells from PBMCs cultured without peptide, collected before COVID-19 vaccination. These TCRs come from a human donor who received a COVID-19 vaccine. Both conserved end residues are part of each CDR3. A D gene is named only where the DNA matches it firmly. The size entry is marked missing in some rows and otherwise reads once, few, many or a size class.

v_call	j_call	cdr3_length	d_call	clone_size	cdr3_nt	cdr3_aa
TRBV6-2/TRBV6-3	TRBJ2-1	16	TRBD1	once	TGTGCCAGCAGTTACGCCAATTACAGGGGACCCAATGAGCAGTTCTTC	CASSYANYRGPNEQFF
TRBV7-2	TRBJ2-1	11	NA	NA	TGTGCCTACTCGGTATACAATGAGCAGTTCTTC	CAYSVYNEQFF
TRBV19	TRBJ2-3	13	NA	NA	TGTGCCAGTAGTCATAGCGGCACAGATACGCAGTATTTT	CASSHSGTDTQYF
TRBV11-3	TRBJ2-2	19	TRBD1	NA	TGTGCCAGCAGCTTAGATTCTGGGGCAGGGGGTCGCGACACCGGGGAGCTGTTTTTT	CASSLDSGAGGRDTGELFF
TRBV5-1	TRBJ1-1	15	TRBD1	NA	TGCGCCAGCAGCCGACAGGGAAGGCCGGCCACTGAAGCTTTCTTT	CASSRQGRPATEAFF
TRBV6-5	TRBJ1-1	13	NA	NA	TGTGCCAGCAGTCGTATCCCCGCCTCCGAAGCTTTCTTT	CASSRIPASEAFF
TRBV18	TRBJ2-3	15	TRBD2	NA	TGTGCCAGCTCTTTAGCGGGGGGAAGCACAGATACGCAGTATTTT	CASSLAGGSTDTQYF
TRBV6-4	TRBJ2-3	16	TRBD1	NA	TGTGCCAGCAGTGCCACCGGGACAGCGAGCACAGATACGCAGTATTTT	CASSATGTASTDTQYF
TRBV27	TRBJ2-1	16	TRBD2	NA	TGTGCCAGCAGTTTATGGGTAGCGGGGACTTACAATGAGCAGTTCTTC	CASSLWVAGTYNEQFF
TRBV14	TRBJ2-5	16	TRBD2	once	TGTGCCAGCAGCCAACAGCGGGGGGGAGGTCAAGAGACCCAGTACTTC	CASSQQRGGGQETQYF
TRBV5-6	TRBJ2-3	16	TRBD1	NA	TGTGCCAGCAGTCAAAACCGGGACAGGACAACAGATACGCAGTATTTT	CASSQNRDRTTDTQYF
TRBV5-1	TRBJ2-3	15	TRBD2	NA	TGCGCCAGCAGCCTAGGGGCTAGCGGGGGAGATACGCAGTATTTT	CASSLGASGGDTQYF
TRBV18	TRBJ2-5	16	NA	few	TGTGCCAGCTCACCGGAGGGGGCGCAGTACCAAGAGACCCAGTACTTC	CASSPEGAQYQETQYF
TRBV7-9	TRBJ1-2	13	NA	once	TGTGCCAGCAGCTTAAAGGGTAACTATGGCTACACCTTC	CASSLKGNYGYTF
TRBV18	TRBJ1-4	14	TRBD1	few	TGTGCCAGCTCACCATTGGGACAGGAAGAAAAACTGTTTTTT	CASSPLGQEEKLFF
TRBV5-1	TRBJ1-4	15	TRBD1	NA	TGCGCCAGCAGCCCCCGACAGGGCCTTAATGAAAAACTGTTTTTT	CASSPRQGLNEKLFF
TRBV18	TRBJ1-3	17	TRBD1	NA	TGTGCCAGCTCACCCCACGGGTTAGGGGGCGGTGGAAACACCATATATTTT	CASSPHGLGGGGNTIYF
TRBV2	TRBJ2-3	16	TRBD2	NA	TGTGCCAGCAGAGATCCGGGACTAGCTCAATGGGGTACGCAGTATTTT	CASRDPGLAQWGTQYF
TRBV7-3	TRBJ2-5	14	TRBD2	NA	TGTGCCAGCAGCATTACTAGCGGGGGGGAGACCCAGTACTTC	CASSITSGGETQYF
TRBV7-9	TRBJ2-1	14	TRBD1	NA	TGTGCCAGCAGCCAACGACAGGGGGAAGGTGAGCAGTTCTTC	CASSQRQGEGEQFF
TRBV30	TRBJ2-4	16	NA	NA	TGTGCCTGGAGTCCAGGACCCCCTGGGGCCAAAAACATTCAGTACTTC	CAWSPGPPGAKNIQYF
TRBV6-5	TRBJ1-6	15	TRBD1	NA	TGTGCCAGCAGTTACTTTGACAGGGGCGGTTCACCCCTCCACTTT	CASSYFDRGGSPLHF
TRBV10-1	TRBJ1-1	13	NA	NA	TGCGCCAGCAGTGAGTTCCCCGCGCGGAAGGCTTTCTTT	CASSEFPARKAFF
TRBV12-5	TRBJ2-2	14	TRBD1	NA	TGTGCTAGTGGTTCTACAGGGGGCCCCGGGGAGCTGTTTTTT	CASGSTGGPGELFF
TRBV15	TRBJ2-2	16	NA	NA	TGTGCCACCAGCAGAGAAGTCCCCGGAAACACCGGGGAGCTGTTTTTT	CATSREVPGNTGELFF
TRBV12-5	TRBJ2-1	18	TRBD1	NA	TGTGCTAGTGGTTTGGCGTTGGGACAGGGTCTTCTACACAATGAGCAGTTCTTC	CASGLALGQGLLHNEQFF
TRBV5-1	TRBJ2-5	16	TRBD1	once	TGCGCCAGCAGCTTGGTCGTGAGACAGGGAGAAGAGACCCAGTACTTC	CASSLVVRQGEETQYF
TRBV6-6	TRBJ1-1	16	TRBD1	NA	TGTGCCAGCAGCGGAGGACCGGGACAGGCGAACACTGAAGCTTTCTTT	CASSGGPGQANTEAFF
TRBV5-1	TRBJ1-6	13	NA	NA	TGCGCCAGCAGCAGTGAAGATAATTCACCCCTCCACTTT	CASSSEDNSPLHF
TRBV28	TRBJ2-5	16	NA	NA	TGTGCCAGCACCTACCCCCAGGGCCAGTACCAAGAGACCCAGTACTTC	CASTYPQGQYQETQYF
TRBV5-1	TRBJ2-5	14	TRBD2	NA	TGCGCCAGCAGCTTGGAACTAGCGGAAGAGACCCAGTACTTC	CASSLELAEETQYF
TRBV28	TRBJ2-5	12	NA	NA	TGTGCCAGCAGTTCGTACCAAGAGACCCAGTACTTC	CASSSYQETQYF
TRBV5-1	TRBJ1-1	14	NA	NA	TGCGCCAGCAGCTTGGAGGGAAAGGGCACTGAAGCTTTCTTT	CASSLEGKGTEAFF
TRBV6-4	TRBJ1-1	13	NA	NA	TGTGCCAGCAAAGGGCCGGGGGCCGCTGAAGCTTTCTTT	CASKGPGAAEAFF
TRBV7-3	TRBJ2-1	14	TRBD1	NA	TGTGCCAGCAGCTTGGGACAGTCCTACAATGAGCAGTTCTTC	CASSLGQSYNEQFF
TRBV6-1	TRBJ1-5	16	NA	NA	TGTGCCAGCAGTGAGGGGGGCCCGTTTAGCAATCAGCCCCAGCATTTT	CASSEGGPFSNQPQHF
TRBV7-8	TRBJ1-3	19	TRBD1	NA	TGTGCCAGCAGCACCCCGGGACAGGGGGTCTCGGGGCCTGGAAACACCATATATTTT	CASSTPGQGVSGPGNTIYF
TRBV2	TRBJ2-5	13	NA	NA	TGTGCCAGCAGTGATAGGTTTGCGGAGACCCAGTACTTC	CASSDRFAETQYF
TRBV6-5	TRBJ1-6	12	NA	NA	TGTGCCAGCCACACCTATAATTCACCCCTCCACTTT	CASHTYNSPLHF
TRBV7-9	TRBJ2-1	12	TRBD1	NA	TGTGCCAGCGGACAGGGGGCTATGGAGCAGTTCTTC	CASGQGAMEQFF
TRBV6-6	TRBJ1-4	13	TRBD1	once	TGTGCCAGCAAAAGGACAGGGTTTGAAAAACTGTTTTTT	CASKRTGFEKLFF
TRBV19	TRBJ1-1	12	NA	few	TGTGCCAGTAGTCGGGTTTACACTGAAGCTTTCTTT	CASSRVYTEAFF
TRBV20-1	TRBJ2-2	14	NA	NA	TGCAGTGCTATTGACTCAGGGGTTACCGGGGAGCTGTTTTTT	CSAIDSGVTGELFF
TRBV25-1	TRBJ1-1	14	NA	few	TGTGCCAGCAGTCCATCGGGGTACAGCACTGAAGCTTTCTTT	CASSPSGYSTEAFF
TRBV29-1	TRBJ2-2	15	NA	NA	TGCAGCGTTGTGCCGGGACACCGAAACACCGGGGAGCTGTTTTTT	CSVVPGHRNTGELFF